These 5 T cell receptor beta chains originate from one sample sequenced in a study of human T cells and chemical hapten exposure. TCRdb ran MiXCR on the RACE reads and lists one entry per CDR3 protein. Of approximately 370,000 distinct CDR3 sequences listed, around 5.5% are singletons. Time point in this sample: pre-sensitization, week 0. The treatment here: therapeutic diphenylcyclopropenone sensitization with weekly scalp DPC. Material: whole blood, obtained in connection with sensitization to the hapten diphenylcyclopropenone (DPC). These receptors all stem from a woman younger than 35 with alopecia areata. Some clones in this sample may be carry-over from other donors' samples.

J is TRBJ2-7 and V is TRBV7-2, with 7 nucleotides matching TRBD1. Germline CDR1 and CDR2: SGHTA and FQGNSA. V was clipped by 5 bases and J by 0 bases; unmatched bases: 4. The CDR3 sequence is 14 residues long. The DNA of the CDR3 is TGTGCCAGCAGCCTATGGACAGGCTCCTACGAGCAGTACTTC. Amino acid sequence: CASSLWTGSYEQYF.

CDR3 DNA sequence: TGTGCCACAACCCGGACCGTCAATCAGCCCCAGCATTTT. This codes for CATTRTVNQPQHF. This chain uses TRBV28 with TRBJ1-5; D is ambiguous. V lost 10 bases to trimming and J lost 3 bases, with 13 bases between them. Germline V gene sequence: CDR1 MDHEN, CDR2 SYDVKM. The length of the CDR3 is 13 residues.

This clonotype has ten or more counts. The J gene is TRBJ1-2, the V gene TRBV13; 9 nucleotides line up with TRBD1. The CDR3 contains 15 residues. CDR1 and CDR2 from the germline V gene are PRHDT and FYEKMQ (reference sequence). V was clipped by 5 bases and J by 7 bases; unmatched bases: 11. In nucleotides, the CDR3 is TGTGCCAGCAGCCCTAGGACAGGGGTCGTTCCTGGCTACACCTTC. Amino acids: CASSPRTGVVPGYTF.

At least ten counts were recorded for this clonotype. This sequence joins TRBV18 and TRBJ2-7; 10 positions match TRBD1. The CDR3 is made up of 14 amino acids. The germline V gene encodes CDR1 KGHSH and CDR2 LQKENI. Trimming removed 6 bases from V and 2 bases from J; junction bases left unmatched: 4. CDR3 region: CASSRDRGPYEQYF. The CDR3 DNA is TGTGCCAGCTCCAGGGACAGGGGTCCCTACGAGCAGTACTTC.

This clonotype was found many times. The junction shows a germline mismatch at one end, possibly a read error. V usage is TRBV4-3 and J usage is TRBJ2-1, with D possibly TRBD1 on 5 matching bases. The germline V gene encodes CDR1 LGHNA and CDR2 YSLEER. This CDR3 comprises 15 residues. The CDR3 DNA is TGCGCCAGCAGCCAAGATAACGGGCAGGGCAATGAGCAGTCCTTC. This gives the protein CASSQDNGQGNEQSF.